This TCR beta chain emerged from a study of T cell repertoires in cytomegalovirus infection. Study as a whole: Indications of both CMV infection and matching HLA type were provided by public TCR beta signatures.

From germline, CDR1 is SGDLS and CDR2 YYNGEE. CDR3 size: 13 residues. Between the trimmed V and J ends, which lost 1 base and 8 bases, there was a span of 10 bases. TCRdb reanalysed the reads using MiXCR and keeps one entry per CDR3 protein. Of 310,000 or so distinct CDR3 sequences listed, about a sixth are singletons. The rearrangement uses TRBV9 and TRBJ2-1; D uncertain. The specimen sequenced was PBMCs. The receptor was derived from a human donor in good health (CMV status not recorded). Some clones in this sample may be carry-over from other donors' samples. The CDR3: CASSVSGSDEQFF. The CDR3 bases are TGTGCCAGCAGCGTATCAGGTTCGGATGAGCAGTTCTTC. Looking up the rest from reference TRBV9 and TRBJ2-1 gives the full variable domain: DSGVTQTPKHLITATGQRVTLRCSPRSGDLSVYWYQQSLDQGLQFLIQYYNGEERAKGNILERFSAQQFPDLHSELNLSSLELGDSALYFCASSVSGSDEQFFGPGTRLTVL.